One and the same sample provided the 15 T cell receptor beta chains below, sequenced in a study of beta chain features in type 1 diabetes. Expressed TCRB transcripts were sequenced after all isolated RNA was converted to cDNA. Some clones are missing from TCRdb's copy, which holds only in-frame ones; the method was immunoSEQ multiplex PCR. The sample contains around 250,000 clones, 25% to 35% of which appear only once. Input material: central memory CD4+ T cells from blood. Receptors were obtained from a young man in good health.

This clone was detected ten times or more. The chain joins TRBV27 to TRBJ2-1, with unresolved D. The CDR3 covers 14 residues. Germline V gene sequence: CDR1 MNHEY, CDR2 SMNVEV (reference sequence). V gave up 6 bases and J gave up 4 bases, with 13 bases separating them. The CDR3 nucleotides are TGTGCCAGCAGCCGCGGCGATGGATACAATGAGCAGTTCTTC. This sequence encodes CASSRGDGYNEQFF.

This clone was detected only a few times. CDR3 coding DNA: TGTGCCATCTCCGACACGCGAGACAGGAATGAGCAGTTCTTC. Protein product: CAISDTRDRNEQFF. This chain joins TRBV10-3 and TRBJ2-1, with D perhaps TRBD1 (6 bases). The V gene lost 8 bases and the J gene lost 7 bases, with 18 bases spanning the gap. Germline CDR1 is ENHRY and CDR2 is SYGVKD. There are 14 residues in the CDR3.

This clone came up a few times. This sequence joins TRBV7-9 and TRBJ2-3; no definite D call. The CDR3 sequence is 15 residues long. Trimming took 3 bases from V and 6 from J, leaving 16 bases between them. Germline V gene data show CDR1 as SEHNR and CDR2 as FQNEAQ (reference sequence). This chain's CDR3 is CASSFMRTQRDTQYF. The CDR3 DNA is TGTGCCAGCAGCTTTATGCGGACCCAAAGGGATACGCAGTATTTT.

This clone was picked up a small number of times. The chain uses TRBV29-1 and TRBJ2-7; no clear D gene. This CDR3 spans 11 amino acids. V shed 6 bases and J shed 2 bases, with 8 bases lying between them. Germline CDR1 reads SQVTM; CDR2 reads ANQGSEA. The chain's CDR3 is CSVGYTYEQYF. As DNA, the CDR3 is TGCAGCGTCGGGTACACCTACGAGCAGTACTTC.

This chain joins TRBV5-5 and TRBJ2-7; 8 nucleotides match TRBD1. J was trimmed by 3 bases and V by 3 bases; bases with no gene match: 8. Germline assignment: CDR1 SGHKS and CDR2 YYEKEE (reference sequence). The CDR3 consists of 15 residues. CDR3 sequence: CASSSRPGQGYEQYF. The DNA of the CDR3 is TGTGCCAGCAGCTCTCGTCCCGGACAGGGCTACGAGCAGTACTTC. Combining the CDR3 with reference TRBV5-5 and TRBJ2-7 gives the whole variable domain DAGVTQSPTHLIKTRGQQVTLRCSPISGHKSVSWYQQVLGQGPQFIFQYYEKEERGRGNFPDRFSARQFPNYSSELNVNALLLGDSALYLCASSSRPGQGYEQYFGPGTRLTVT.

V usage is TRBV28 and J usage is TRBJ2-5; weak D call: TRBD2 (5 bases). CDR1 and CDR2 from the germline V gene are MDHEN and SYDVKM. CDR3 length: 12 amino acids. Trimming pared 4 bases from V and 4 bases from J, leaving 7 bases between. The CDR3 DNA follows: TGTGCCAGCAGTTCCAGCGGAGAGACCCAGTACTTC. Its protein is CASSSSGETQYF.

This clone was recorded a few times. The chain couples TRBV7-9 to TRBJ2-1; D remains unclear. Germline assignment: CDR1 SEHNR and CDR2 FQNEAQ (reference sequence). This CDR3 has 13 residues. The V end lost 7 bases, the J end lost 7 bases, and 14 bases lay between the germline ends. CDR3 sequence reads: CASTNSASNEQFF. CDR3 nucleotides: TGTGCCAGCACCAATTCGGCCAGTAATGAGCAGTTCTTC.

As regards this clone: This sample includes further DNA sequences coding for the same CDR3. The chain has TRBV6-5 and TRBJ2-7, with D maybe TRBD1 (6 bases). Germline V gives CDR1 MNHEY, CDR2 SVGAGI. Trimming took 6 bases from V and 1 from J, leaving 13 bases between them. This CDR3 region has 14 residues. The CDR3 sequence: CASSPDRSSYEQYF. The CDR3 DNA is TGTGCCAGCAGCCCCGACAGGAGTTCCTACGAGCAGTACTTC.

This clone was counted only a few times. The rearrangement links TRBV27 to TRBJ1-1, with D maybe TRBD1 (5 bases). CDR3 length equals 17 residues. Germline V gene sequence: CDR1 MNHEY, CDR2 SMNVEV (reference sequence). Deletions cut 4 bases from V and 4 bases from J, with 22 bases between. For the CDR3, the DNA is TGTGCCAGCAGTTCCTGGACGGGCCAGTACGGGGGCACTGAAGCTTTCTTT. Translating it yields CASSSWTGQYGGTEAFF.

The CDR3 sequence is CASSQVLAGDSYEQYF. DNA for the CDR3: TGTGCCAGCAGCCAAGTACTAGCGGGGGACTCCTACGAGCAGTACTTC. The J gene is TRBJ2-7, the V gene TRBV4-2; 11 bases agree with TRBD2. Per germline, CDR1 LGHNA and CDR2 YNFKEQ. CDR3 size: 16 residues. The junction had 2 bases not matched to a gene; V was cut back by 1 base and J by 0 bases.

The rearrangement uses TRBV7-2 and TRBJ1-1; a weak D match, TRBD1 (6 bases). Germline V gene data show CDR1 as SGHTA and CDR2 as FQGNSA. The CDR3 runs 15 residues. V gave up 3 bases and J gave up 4 bases, with 15 bases separating them. CDR3 in DNA: TGTGCCAGCAGCTTGCAAACCGACAGGTCCACTGAAGCTTTCTTT. It yields the protein CASSLQTDRSTEAFF.

This clone was seen a handful of times. The chain has TRBV7-8 and TRBJ2-2; 16 bases match TRBD2. CDR1 SGHVS and CDR2 FQNEAQ come from the germline V gene. Trimming removed 6 bases from V and 0 bases from J; junction bases left unmatched: 1. The CDR3 totals 17 residues. The CDR3, as DNA: TGTGCCAGCAGGGGGACTAGCGGGAGGGCGAACACCGGGGAGCTGTTTTTT. Translating gives CASRGTSGRANTGELFF.

This clone was observed a handful of times. This chain links TRBV29-1 with TRBJ2-1; tentative D call: TRBD2 (5 bases). Trimming took 5 bases from V and 2 from J, leaving 10 bases between them. The germline gives CDR1 SQVTM, CDR2 ANQGSEA. The CDR3 sequence is 13 residues long. For the CDR3, the DNA is TGCAGCGTTCGACGGGAACCCTACAATGAGCAGTTCTTC. This codes for CSVRREPYNEQFF.

This clone was counted a few times. The rearrangement uses TRBV11-2 and TRBJ1-2; D unresolved. The CDR3 is 13 residues long. Germline V gene data show CDR1 as SGHAT and CDR2 as FQNNGV. The V end lost 4 bases, the J end lost 4 bases, and 10 bases lay between the germline ends. The CDR3 here is CASSSSGSYGYTF. The CDR3 DNA reads TGTGCCAGCAGCTCCTCCGGCTCCTATGGCTACACCTTC. Filled out from reference TRBV11-2 and TRBJ1-2, the complete variable domain reads EAGVAQSPRYKIIEKRQSVAFWCNPISGHATLYWYQQILGQGPKLLIQFQNNGVVDDSQLPKDRFSAERLKGVDSTLKIQPAKLEDSAVYLCASSSSGSYGYTFGSGTRLTVV.

The J gene is TRBJ2-1, the V gene TRBV7-2; D uncertain. From germline, CDR1 is SGHTA and CDR2 FQGNSA. Trimming took off 2 bases at V and 7 bases at J, with 9 bases between the two ends. The CDR3 is 13 residues long. The CDR3 loop reads CASSLRIGNEQFF. DNA for the CDR3: TGTGCCAGCAGCTTAAGAATTGGTAATGAGCAGTTCTTC.